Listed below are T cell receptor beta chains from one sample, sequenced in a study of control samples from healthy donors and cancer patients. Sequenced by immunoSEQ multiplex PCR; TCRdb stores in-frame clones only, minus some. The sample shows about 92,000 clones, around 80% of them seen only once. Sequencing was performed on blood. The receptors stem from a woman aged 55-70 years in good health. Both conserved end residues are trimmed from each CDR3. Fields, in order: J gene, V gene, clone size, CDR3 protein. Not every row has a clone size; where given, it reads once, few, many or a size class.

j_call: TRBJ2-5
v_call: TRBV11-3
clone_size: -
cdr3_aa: ASSSQGSAGETQY

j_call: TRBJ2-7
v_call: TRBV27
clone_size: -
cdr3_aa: ASSPRTSGRGVVEQY

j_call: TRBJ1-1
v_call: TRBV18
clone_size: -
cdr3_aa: ASSSRGGYTEAF

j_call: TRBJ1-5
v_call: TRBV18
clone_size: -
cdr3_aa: ASSDYNQPQH

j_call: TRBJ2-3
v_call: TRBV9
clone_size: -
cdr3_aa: ASSTVAPFGGASTQY

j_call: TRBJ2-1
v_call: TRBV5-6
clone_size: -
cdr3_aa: ASSYTGTGADNEQF

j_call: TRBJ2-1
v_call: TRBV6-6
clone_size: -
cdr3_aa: ASSYSTSDYNEQF

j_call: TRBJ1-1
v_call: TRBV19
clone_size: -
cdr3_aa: ASSLWTGRNTEAF

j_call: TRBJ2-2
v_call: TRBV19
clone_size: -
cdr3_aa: ASSTGGGGRTGELF

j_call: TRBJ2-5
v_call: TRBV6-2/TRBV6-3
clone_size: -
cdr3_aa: ASSYVGQGTQY

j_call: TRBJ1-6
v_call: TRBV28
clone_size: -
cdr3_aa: ASSFPGGNSPLH

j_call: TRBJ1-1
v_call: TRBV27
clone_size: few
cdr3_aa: ASSLMPTLNTEAF

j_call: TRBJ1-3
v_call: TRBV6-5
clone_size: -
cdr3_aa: ASRSLGVVGNTIY

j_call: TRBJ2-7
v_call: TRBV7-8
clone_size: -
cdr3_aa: ASSLGEGTNPL

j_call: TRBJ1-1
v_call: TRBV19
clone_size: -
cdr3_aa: ASSTWGNTEAF

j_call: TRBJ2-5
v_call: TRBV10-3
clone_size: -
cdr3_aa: AISGSGTGQETQY

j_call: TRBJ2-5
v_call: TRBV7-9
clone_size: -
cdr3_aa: ASSPIQETQY

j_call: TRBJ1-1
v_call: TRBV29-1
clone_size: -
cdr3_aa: SVARSALNTEAF

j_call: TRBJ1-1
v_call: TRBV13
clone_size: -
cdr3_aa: ASSLRKFDGNTEAF

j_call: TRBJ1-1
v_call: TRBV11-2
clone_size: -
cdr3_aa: ASSFGGLGTEAF

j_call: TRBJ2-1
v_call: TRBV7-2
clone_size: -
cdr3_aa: ASSWPGGYNEQF

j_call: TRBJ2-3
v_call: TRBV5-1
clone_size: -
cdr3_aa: ASSPRLAGSTDTQY